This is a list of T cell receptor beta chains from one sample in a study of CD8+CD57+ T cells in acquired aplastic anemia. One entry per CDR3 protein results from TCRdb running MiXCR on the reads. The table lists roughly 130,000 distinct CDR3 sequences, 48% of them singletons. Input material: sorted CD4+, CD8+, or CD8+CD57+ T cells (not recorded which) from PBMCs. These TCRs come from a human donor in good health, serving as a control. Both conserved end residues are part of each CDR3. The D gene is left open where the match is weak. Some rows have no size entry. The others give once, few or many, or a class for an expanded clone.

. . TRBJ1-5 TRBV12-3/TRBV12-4 CASSPLGAGRRSNQPQHF TGTGCCAGCAGTCCCCTTGGGGCAGGGCGGAGGAGCAATCAGCCCCAGCATTTT
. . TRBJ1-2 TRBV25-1 CASSTKGEGAYGYTF TGTGCCAGCAGCACGAAAGGGGAGGGAGCTTATGGCTACACCTTC
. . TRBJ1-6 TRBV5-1 CASSLGQPQASYNSPLHF TGCGCCAGCAGCTTGGGACAGCCCCAAGCCTCCTATAATTCACCCCTCCACTTT
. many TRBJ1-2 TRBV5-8 CATGRADYGYTF TGTGCCACCGGTCGGGCGGACTATGGCTACACCTTC
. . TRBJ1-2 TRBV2 CASSPDRTYGYTF TGTGCCAGCAGTCCTGACAGAACCTATGGCTACACCTTC
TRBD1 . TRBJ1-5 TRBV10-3 CAVREGAGNQPQHF TGTGCCGTCAGGGAGGGGGCTGGCAATCAGCCCCAGCATTTT
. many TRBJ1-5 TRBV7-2 CASSLAHEGGNQPQHF TGTGCCAGCAGCTTAGCGCACGAGGGAGGCAATCAGCCCCAGCATTTT
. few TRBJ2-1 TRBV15 CATSKRGEQFF TGTGCCACCAGCAAGCGCGGTGAGCAGTTCTTC
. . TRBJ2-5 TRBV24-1 CAPRKATPSVETQYF .
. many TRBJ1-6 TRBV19 CARARVLYNSPLHF TGTGCCAGGGCCAGAGTCCTTTATAATTCACCCCTCCACTTT
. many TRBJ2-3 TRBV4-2 CASSPLLASRKETDTQYF TGTGCCAGCAGCCCTCTGTTGGCTAGTCGTAAGGAAACAGATACGCAGTATTTT
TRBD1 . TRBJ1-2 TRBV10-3 CAINRPGQGDYGYTF TGTGCCATCAACAGACCGGGACAGGGAGACTATGGCTACACCTTC
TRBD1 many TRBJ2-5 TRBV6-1 CASRPPLTGEETQYF TGTGCCAGCAGACCCCCATTGACAGGGGAAGAGACCCAGTACTTC
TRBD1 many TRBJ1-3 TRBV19 CASTTGLANTIYF TGTGCCAGTACGACAGGGCTTGCAAACACCATATATTTT
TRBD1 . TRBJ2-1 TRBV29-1 CSVVLGTAYNEQFF TGCAGCGTTGTCCTCGGGACAGCCTACAATGAGCAGTTCTTC
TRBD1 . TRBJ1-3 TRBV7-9 CASSSGTGAGNTIYF TGTGCCAGCAGCTCCGGGACAGGGGCTGGAAACACCATATATTTT
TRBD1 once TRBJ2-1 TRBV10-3 CAIKGQVNNEQFF TGTGCCATCAAGGGACAGGTAAACAATGAGCAGTTCTTC
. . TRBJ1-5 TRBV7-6 CASSSPGENQPQHF TGTGCCAGCAGCTCACCGGGAGAAAATCAGCCCCAGCATTTT
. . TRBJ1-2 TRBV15 CATSRDGSPGSGYTF TGTGCCACCAGCAGAGATGGTTCTCCAGGGTCTGGCTACACCTTC
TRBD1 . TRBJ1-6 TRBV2 CAGGTRGRSPLHF TGTGCCGGGGGGACGAGGGGGCGATCACCCCTCCACTTT
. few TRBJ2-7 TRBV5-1 CASGLGMGLNEQYF TGCGCCAGCGGCTTAGGGATGGGACTCAACGAGCAGTACTTC
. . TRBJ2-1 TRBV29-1 CSVELESGEQFF TGCAGCGTTGAACTAGAATCGGGTGAGCAGTTCTTC
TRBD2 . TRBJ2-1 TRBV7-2 CASRTSGYNEQFF TGTGCCAGCAGGACTAGCGGATACAATGAGCAGTTCTTC
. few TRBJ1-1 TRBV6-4 CASSGGNTEAFF TGTGCCAGCAGTGGGGGGAACACTGAAGCTTTCTTT
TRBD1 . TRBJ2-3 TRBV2 CASSARDRGDEQYF TGTGCCAGCAGTGCGCGGGACAGGGGCGATGAGCAGTATTTT
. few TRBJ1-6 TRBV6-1 CASSAGPYNSPLHF TGTGCCAGCAGTGCAGGGCCATATAATTCACCCCTCCACTTT
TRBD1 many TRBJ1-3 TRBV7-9 CASSLGGQDSGNTIYF TGTGCCAGCAGCTTAGGGGGACAGGACTCTGGAAACACCATATATTTT
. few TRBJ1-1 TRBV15 CATSGLDSMNTEAFF TGTGCCACCAGCGGGCTAGACAGCATGAACACTGAAGCTTTCTTT
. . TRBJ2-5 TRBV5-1 CASSSGTDDQETQYF TGCGCCAGCAGTTCCGGGACGGACGACCAAGAGACCCAGTACTTC
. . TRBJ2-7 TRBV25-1 CASSGDNSYEQYF TGTGCCAGCAGTGGGGACAACTCCTACGAGCAGTACTTC
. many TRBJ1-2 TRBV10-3 CAIGTGEINGYTF TGTGCCATCGGGACGGGGGAAATCAATGGCTACACCTTC
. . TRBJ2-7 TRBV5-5 CASRLRGGQSGYEQYF TGTGCCAGCCGCTTGAGGGGAGGCCAGTCGGGATACGAGCAGTACTTC
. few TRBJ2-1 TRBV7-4 CASSSGTYNEQFF TGTGCCAGCAGCTCTGGAACCTACAATGAGCAGTTCTTC
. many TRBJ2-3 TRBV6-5 CASSFGQPSTDTQYF TGTGCCAGCAGTTTCGGACAGCCTAGCACAGATACGCAGTATTTT
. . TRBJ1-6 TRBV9 CASSVDAGRNSPLHF TGTGCCAGCAGCGTAGATGCCGGGAGGAATTCACCCCTCCACTTT
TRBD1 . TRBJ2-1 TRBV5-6 CASSGQGATDEQFF TGTGCCAGCAGCGGACAGGGTGCAACTGACGAGCAGTTCTTC
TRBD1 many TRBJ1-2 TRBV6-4 CASRRDSREGYTF TGTGCCAGCAGGAGGGACAGCCGGGAGGGCTACACCTTC
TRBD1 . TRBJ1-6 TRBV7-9 CASSLDRKNSPLHF TGTGCCAGCAGCTTGGACAGGAAGAATTCGCCCCTCCACTTT